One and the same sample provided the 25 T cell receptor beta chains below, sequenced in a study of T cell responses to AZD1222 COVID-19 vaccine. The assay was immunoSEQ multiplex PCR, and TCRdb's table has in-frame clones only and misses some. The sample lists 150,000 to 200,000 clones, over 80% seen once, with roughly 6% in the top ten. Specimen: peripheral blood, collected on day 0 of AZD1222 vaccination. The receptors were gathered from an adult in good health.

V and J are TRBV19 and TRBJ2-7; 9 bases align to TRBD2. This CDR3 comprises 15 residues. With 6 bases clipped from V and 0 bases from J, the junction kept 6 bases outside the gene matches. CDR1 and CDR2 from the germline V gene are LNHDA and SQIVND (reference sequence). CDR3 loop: CASRSLAGSSYEQYF. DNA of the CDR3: TGTGCCAGTAGGAGTCTAGCGGGAAGCTCCTACGAGCAGTACTTC.

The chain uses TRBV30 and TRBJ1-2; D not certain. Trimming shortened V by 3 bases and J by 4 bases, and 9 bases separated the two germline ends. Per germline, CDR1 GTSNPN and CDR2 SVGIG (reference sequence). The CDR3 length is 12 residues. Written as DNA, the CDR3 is TGTGCCTGGAGAAGACCTGGCTATGGCTACACCTTC. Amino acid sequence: CAWRRPGYGYTF.

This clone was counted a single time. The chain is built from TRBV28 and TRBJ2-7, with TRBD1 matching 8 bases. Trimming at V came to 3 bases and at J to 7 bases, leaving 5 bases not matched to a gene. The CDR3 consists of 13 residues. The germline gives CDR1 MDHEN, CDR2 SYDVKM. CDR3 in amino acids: CASSLQGAGEQYF. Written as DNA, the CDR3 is TGTGCCAGCAGTTTGCAGGGGGCTGGGGAGCAGTACTTC.

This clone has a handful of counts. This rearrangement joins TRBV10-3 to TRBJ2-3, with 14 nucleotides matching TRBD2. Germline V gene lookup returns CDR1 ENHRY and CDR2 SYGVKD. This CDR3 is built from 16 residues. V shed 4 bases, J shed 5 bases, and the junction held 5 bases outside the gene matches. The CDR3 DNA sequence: TGTGCCATCAGTGCCGGACTAGCGGGAGGTTTAGATACGCAGTATTTT. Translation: CAISAGLAGGLDTQYF.

The CDR3 sequence is CASSRRRRGGADTQYF. The CDR3 coding sequence is TGTGCCAGTAGTAGACGGCGGCGGGGAGGCGCAGATACGCAGTATTTT. The chain carries TRBV19 and TRBJ2-3; maybe TRBD2 (6 bases). The V gene's germline CDR1 is LNHDA and CDR2 SQIVND (reference sequence). Trimming took off 4 bases at V and 4 bases at J, with 18 bases between the two ends. The CDR3 contains 16 residues.

In DNA form, the CDR3 reads TGTGCCAGCAGTTACGTCGGCGGATCGAACACTGAAGCTTTCTTT. It yields the protein CASSYVGGSNTEAFF. The chain is built from TRBV6-5 and TRBJ1-1, with D unresolved. This CDR3 is built from 15 residues. The V end was cut by 2 bases, the J end by 1 base, with 11 bases between. The germline gives CDR1 MNHEY, CDR2 SVGAGI.

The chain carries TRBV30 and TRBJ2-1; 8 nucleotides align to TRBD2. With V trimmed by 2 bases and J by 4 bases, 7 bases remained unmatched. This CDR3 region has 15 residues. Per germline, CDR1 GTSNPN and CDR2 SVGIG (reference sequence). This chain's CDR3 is CAWSLKRGLYNEQFF. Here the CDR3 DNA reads TGTGCCTGGAGTCTAAAGCGGGGGCTATACAATGAGCAGTTCTTC.

CDR3 nucleotides: TGTGCCAGCAAAGCGGGGGGCCAGTACAATGAGCAGTTCTTC. This sequence encodes CASKAGGQYNEQFF. This sequence joins TRBV2 and TRBJ2-1; 9 bases are shared with TRBD2. The trim removed 7 bases at V and 4 bases at J, leaving 5 bases unmatched. Germline V gene data show CDR1 as SNHLY and CDR2 as FYNNEI. This CDR3 has 14 amino acids.

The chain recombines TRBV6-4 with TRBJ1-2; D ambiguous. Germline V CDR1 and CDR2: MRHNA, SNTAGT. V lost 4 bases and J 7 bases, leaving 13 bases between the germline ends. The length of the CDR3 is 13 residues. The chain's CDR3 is CASSADPAGGYTF. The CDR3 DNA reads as TGTGCCAGCAGTGCGGACCCGGCGGGTGGCTACACCTTC.

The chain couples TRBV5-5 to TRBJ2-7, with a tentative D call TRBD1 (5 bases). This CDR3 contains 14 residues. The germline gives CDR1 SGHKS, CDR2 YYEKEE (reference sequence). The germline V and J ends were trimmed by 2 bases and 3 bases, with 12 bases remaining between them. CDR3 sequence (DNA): TGTGCCAGCAGCTTTGGGTCAGGGTACTACGAGCAGTACTTC. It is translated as CASSFGSGYYEQYF. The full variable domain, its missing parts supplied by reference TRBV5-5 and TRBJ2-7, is DAGVTQSPTHLIKTRGQQVTLRCSPISGHKSVSWYQQVLGQGPQFIFQYYEKEERGRGNFPDRFSARQFPNYSSELNVNALLLGDSALYLCASSFGSGYYEQYFGPGTRLTVT.

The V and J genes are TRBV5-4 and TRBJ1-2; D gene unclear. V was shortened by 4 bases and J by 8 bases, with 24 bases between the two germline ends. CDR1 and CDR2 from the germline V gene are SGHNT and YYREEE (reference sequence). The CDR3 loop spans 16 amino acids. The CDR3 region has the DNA TGTGCCAGCAGCGGGGTTGAAGGCCTTATCTCGCGGGGCTACACCTTC. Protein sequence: CASSGVEGLISRGYTF.

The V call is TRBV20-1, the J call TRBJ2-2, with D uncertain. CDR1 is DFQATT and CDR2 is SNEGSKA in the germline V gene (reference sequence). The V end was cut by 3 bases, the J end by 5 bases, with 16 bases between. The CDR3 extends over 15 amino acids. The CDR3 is CSASGGIERTGELFF. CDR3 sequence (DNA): TGCAGTGCTAGTGGTGGGATAGAGAGGACCGGGGAGCTGTTTTTT.

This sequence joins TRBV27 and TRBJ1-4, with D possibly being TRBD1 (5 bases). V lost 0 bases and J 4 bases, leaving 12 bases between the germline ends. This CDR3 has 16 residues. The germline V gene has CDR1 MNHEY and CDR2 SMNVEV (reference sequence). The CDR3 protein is CASSLSLGRGNEKLFF. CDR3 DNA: TGTGCCAGCAGTTTATCTCTGGGAAGGGGTAATGAAAAACTGTTTTTT.

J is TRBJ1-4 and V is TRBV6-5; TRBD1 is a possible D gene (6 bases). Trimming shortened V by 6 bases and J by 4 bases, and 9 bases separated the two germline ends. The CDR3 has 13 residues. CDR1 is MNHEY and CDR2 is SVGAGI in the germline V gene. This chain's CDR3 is CASRGTLNEKLFF. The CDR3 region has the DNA TGTGCCAGCAGGGGGACACTTAATGAAAAACTGTTTTTT.

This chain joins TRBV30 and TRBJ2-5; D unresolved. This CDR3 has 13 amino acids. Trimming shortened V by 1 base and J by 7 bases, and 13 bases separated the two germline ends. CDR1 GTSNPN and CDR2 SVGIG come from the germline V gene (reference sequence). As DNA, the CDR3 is TGTGCCTGGAGTGGAGGTCGGGTAATGACCCAGTACTTC. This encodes CAWSGGRVMTQYF. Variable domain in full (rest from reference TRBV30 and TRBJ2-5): SQTIHQWPATLVQPVGSPLSLECTVEGTSNPNLYWYRQAAGRGLQLLFYSVGIGQISSEVPQNLSASRPQDRQFILSSKKLLLSDSGFYLCAWSGGRVMTQYFGPGTRLLVL.

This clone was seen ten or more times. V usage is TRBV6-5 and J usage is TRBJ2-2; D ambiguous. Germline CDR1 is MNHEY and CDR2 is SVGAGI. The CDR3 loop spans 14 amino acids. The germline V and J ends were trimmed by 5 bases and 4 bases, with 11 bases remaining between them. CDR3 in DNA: TGTGCCAGCAGTCCCACCTCTGGCACCGGGGAGCTGTTTTTT. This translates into CASSPTSGTGELFF.

CDR3 sequence (DNA): TGTGCCAGCAGCTTAGACCCAGGGTCTTCCTACGAGCAGTACTTC. Translation gives CASSLDPGSSYEQYF. The chain employs TRBV11-2 and TRBJ2-7, with D tentatively TRBD1 (5 bases). V shed 0 bases and J shed 1 base, with 10 bases lying between them. The CDR3 sequence is 15 residues long. The V gene's germline CDR1 is SGHAT and CDR2 FQNNGV.

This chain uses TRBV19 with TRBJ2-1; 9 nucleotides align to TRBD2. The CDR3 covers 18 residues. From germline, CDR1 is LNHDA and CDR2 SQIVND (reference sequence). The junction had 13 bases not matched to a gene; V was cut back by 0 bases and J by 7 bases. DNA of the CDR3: TGTGCCAGTAGTATAGATCGGGTTGGCGGGAGGGCATGGAATGAGCAGTTCTTC. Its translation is CASSIDRVGGRAWNEQFF.

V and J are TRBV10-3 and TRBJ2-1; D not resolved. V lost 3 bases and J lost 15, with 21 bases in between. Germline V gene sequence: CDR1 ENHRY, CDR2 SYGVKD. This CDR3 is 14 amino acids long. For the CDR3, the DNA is TGTGCCATCAGTGAATTGGTCGGGCCGAATGAGGTGTTCTTC. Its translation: CAISELVGPNEVFF.

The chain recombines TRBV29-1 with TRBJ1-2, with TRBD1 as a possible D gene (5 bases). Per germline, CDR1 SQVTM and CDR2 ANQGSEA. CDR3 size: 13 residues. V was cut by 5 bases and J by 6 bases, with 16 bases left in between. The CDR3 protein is CSVKTREANGYTF. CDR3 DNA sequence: TGCAGCGTTAAAACCAGGGAGGCAAATGGCTACACCTTC.

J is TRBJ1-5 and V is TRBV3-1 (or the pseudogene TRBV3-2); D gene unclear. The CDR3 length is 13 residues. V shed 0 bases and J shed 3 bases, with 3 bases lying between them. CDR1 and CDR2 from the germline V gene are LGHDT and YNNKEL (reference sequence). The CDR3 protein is CASSQDLNQPQHF. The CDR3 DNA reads TGTGCCAGCAGCCAAGATCTCAATCAGCCCCAGCATTTT.

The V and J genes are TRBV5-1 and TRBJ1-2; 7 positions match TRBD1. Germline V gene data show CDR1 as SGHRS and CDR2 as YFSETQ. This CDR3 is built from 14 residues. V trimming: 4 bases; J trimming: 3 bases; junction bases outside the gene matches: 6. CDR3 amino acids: CASSPQGNDYGYTF. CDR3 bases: TGCGCCAGCAGCCCACAGGGGAACGACTATGGCTACACCTTC. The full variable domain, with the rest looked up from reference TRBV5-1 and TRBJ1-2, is KAGVTQTPRYLIKTRGQQVTLSCSPISGHRSVSWYQQTPGQGLQFLFEYFSETQRNKGNFPGRFSGRQFSNSRSEMNVSTLELGDSALYLCASSPQGNDYGYTFGSGTRLTVV.

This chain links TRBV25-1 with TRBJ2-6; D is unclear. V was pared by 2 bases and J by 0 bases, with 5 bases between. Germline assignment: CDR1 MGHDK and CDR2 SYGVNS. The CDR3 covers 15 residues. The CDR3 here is CASSEPGSGANVLTF. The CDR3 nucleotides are TGTGCCAGCAGTGAACCGGGCTCTGGGGCCAACGTCCTGACTTTC.

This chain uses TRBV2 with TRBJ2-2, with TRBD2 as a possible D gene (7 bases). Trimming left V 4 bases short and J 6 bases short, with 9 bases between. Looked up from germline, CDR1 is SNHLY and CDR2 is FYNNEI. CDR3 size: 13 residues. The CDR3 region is CASSGEGAGELFF. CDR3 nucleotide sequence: TGTGCCAGCAGTGGGGAGGGGGCCGGGGAGCTGTTTTTT.

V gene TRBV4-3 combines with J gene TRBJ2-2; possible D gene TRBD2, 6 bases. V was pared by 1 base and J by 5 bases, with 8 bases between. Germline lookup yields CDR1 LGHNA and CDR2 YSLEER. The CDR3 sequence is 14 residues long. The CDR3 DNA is TGCGCCAGCAGCCAAGTCGGGACTACCGGGGAGCTGTTTTTT. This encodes CASSQVGTTGELFF.